Below, 15 T cell receptor beta chains from the same sample are listed, as sequenced in a study of TIL therapy for anti-PD-1-resistant metastatic lung cancer. The immunoSEQ assay was v3. Profiled with immunoSEQ multiplex PCR; TCRdb holds only in-frame clones, not every one. This sample has approximately 57,000 clones, with 80% to 90% found just once. Time point here: pre-treatment sample, taken before nivolumab and TIL therapy. Here the sequenced sample was blood, taken at baseline. These receptors came from a person between 25 and 80 years old with non-small cell lung cancer.

Notes on this clone: An end of the junction differs from the germline gene, which may be a read error. The rearrangement uses TRBV14 and TRBJ1-4; D is possibly TRBD1 (5 bases). The CDR3 loop spans 12 amino acids. Germline CDR1 reads SGHDN; CDR2 reads FVKESK. CDR3 in amino acids: CASSRGAEKLFF. The CDR3 bases are TGTGCCAGCAGCCGGGGCGCAGAAAAGCTGTTTTTT.

This clone was detected only a few times. CDR3 loop: CASSPGTGSYEQYF. The CDR3 coding sequence is TGCGCCAGCAGCCCTGGGACAGGCAGCTACGAGCAGTACTTC. This chain joins TRBV4-3 and TRBJ2-7, with 8 positions matching TRBD1. With V trimmed by 4 bases and J by 3 bases, 5 bases remained unmatched. There are 14 residues in the CDR3. The germline V gene has CDR1 LGHNA and CDR2 YSLEER.

The V and J genes are TRBV6-2 or TRBV6-3 and TRBJ1-4, with D hard to call. This CDR3 is built from 15 residues. Germline lookup yields CDR1 MNHEY and CDR2 SVGEGT. Trimming took 2 bases from V and 0 from J, leaving 7 bases between them. The CDR3 spells CASSYIGTTNEKLFF. CDR3 coding DNA: TGTGCCAGCAGTTACATCGGTACAACTAATGAAAAACTGTTTTTT.

A single count supports this clone. The V call is TRBV12-3 or TRBV12-4, the J call TRBJ1-6, with D uncertain. Between the trimmed V and J ends, which lost 0 bases and 9 bases, there was a span of 6 bases. This CDR3 spans 13 amino acids. The CDR3 loop is CASSLATGSPLHF. CDR3 nucleotides: TGTGCCAGCAGTTTAGCGACGGGTTCACCCCTCCACTTT.

The table lists this clone with a few counts. This chain connects TRBV7-9 to TRBJ1-5, with unresolved D. V was trimmed by 1 base and J by 0 bases, leaving 7 bases between them. Germline V gene data show CDR1 as SEHNR and CDR2 as FQNEAQ (reference sequence). This CDR3 is 15 amino acids long. Here the CDR3 reads CASSLGGYSNQPQHF. The CDR3 coding sequence is TGTGCCAGCAGCTTAGGGGGATATAGCAATCAGCCCCAGCATTTT. Using reference TRBV7-9 and TRBJ1-5 for the parts outside the CDR3, the full variable domain is DTGVSQNPRHKITKRGQNVTFRCDPISEHNRLYWYRQTLGQGPEFLTYFQNEAQLEKSRLLSDRFSAERPKGSFSTLEIQRTEQGDSAMYLCASSLGGYSNQPQHFGDGTRLSIL.

The rearrangement joins TRBV7-8 to TRBJ2-1; 7 positions agree with TRBD2. This CDR3 comprises 14 residues. J was trimmed by 8 bases and V by 4 bases; bases with no gene match: 8. CDR1 is SGHVS, CDR2 FQNEAQ, per germline. The CDR3 coding sequence is TGTGCCAGCAGCTGGGGGGGGGACTCCTATGAGCAGTTCTTC. Its protein product is CASSWGGDSYEQFF.

The J gene is TRBJ2-5, the V gene TRBV24-1; D is perhaps TRBD1 (5 bases). Per the germline V gene, CDR1 is KGHDR and CDR2 is SFDVKD. This CDR3 contains 16 residues. V lost 4 bases to trimming and J lost 1 base, with 15 bases between them. CDR3 loop: CATSDLDSEIQETQYF. The DNA of the CDR3 is TGTGCCACCAGTGACCTTGACAGCGAAATCCAAGAGACCCAGTACTTC.

The CDR3 DNA reads as TGTGCCAGCAGCTTAGCCGGCAACCCTAGCACAGATACGCAGTATTTT. This translates into CASSLAGNPSTDTQYF. The chain recombines TRBV7-2 with TRBJ2-3; D gene unclear. The germline V and J ends were trimmed by 0 bases and 0 bases, with 10 bases remaining between them. Germline V lookup: CDR1 SGHTA, CDR2 FQGNSA. The CDR3 is 16 residues long.

The gene calls are TRBV7-2 and TRBJ2-3; D remains unclear. V was clipped by 1 base and J by 4 bases, with 12 bases between them. CDR1 is SGHTA, CDR2 FQGNSA, per germline. This CDR3 has 15 residues. Here the CDR3 reads CASSLVPFSADTQYF. CDR3 DNA: TGTGCCAGCAGCTTAGTACCCTTCTCCGCAGATACGCAGTATTTT.

The chain links TRBV9 to TRBJ2-7; 9 nucleotides align to TRBD1. The germline gives CDR1 SGDLS, CDR2 YYNGEE. V lost 0 bases to trimming and J lost 6 bases; unmatched junction nucleotides: 4. The CDR3 has 14 amino acids. CDR3 bases: TGTGCCAGCAGCGTAGGGGACAGGGCCGGCGAGCAGTACTTC. It encodes CASSVGDRAGEQYF.

The chain links TRBV9 to TRBJ2-5; 8 nucleotides agree with TRBD1. CDR1 SGDLS and CDR2 YYNGEE come from the germline V gene. V lost 0 bases and J lost 5; bases outside the gene matches: 6. The CDR3 sequence is 15 residues long. CDR3 bases: TGTGCCAGCAGCGTAGTCACAGGGGGTTTGGAGACCCAGTACTTC. Its protein product is CASSVVTGGLETQYF.

This chain uses TRBV7-8 with TRBJ1-1; D is ambiguous. The CDR3 sequence is 13 residues long. The germline V gene has CDR1 SGHVS and CDR2 FQNEAQ. V was clipped by 3 bases and J by 3 bases, with 8 bases between them. The CDR3 DNA reads TGTGCCAGCAGCTTCGGCCCGGACACTGAAGCTTTCTTT. This translates into CASSFGPDTEAFF. The full variable domain, rest sourced from reference TRBV7-8 and TRBJ1-1, is GAGVSQSPRYKVAKRGQDVALRCDPISGHVSLFWYQQALGQGPEFLTYFQNEAQLDKSGLPSDRFFAERPEGSVSTLKIQRTQQEDSAVYLCASSFGPDTEAFFGQGTRLTVV.

The chain employs TRBV9 and TRBJ2-4, with 13 bases aligning to TRBD2. The CDR3 consists of 15 residues. V shed 0 bases, J shed 7 bases, and the junction held 1 base outside the gene matches. Germline CDR1 SGDLS, CDR2 YYNGEE. CDR3 bases: TGTGCCAGCAGCGTAGAGGGACTAGCGGGGAACATTCAGTACTTC. Protein sequence: CASSVEGLAGNIQYF. The variable domain in full, completed from reference TRBV9 and TRBJ2-4, reads DSGVTQTPKHLITATGQRVTLRCSPRSGDLSVYWYQQSLDQGLQFLIQYYNGEERAKGNILERFSAQQFPDLHSELNLSSLELGDSALYFCASSVEGLAGNIQYFGAGTRLSVL.

Written as DNA, the CDR3 is TGTGCCAGCAGTCACCGGGACAGGGGCACTGAAGCTTTCTTT. Translated: CASSHRDRGTEAFF. V and J are TRBV6-5 and TRBJ1-1, with TRBD1 matching 10 bases. This CDR3 comprises 14 residues. V trimming: 5 bases; J trimming: 4 bases; junction bases outside the gene matches: 4. CDR1 and CDR2 (germline): MNHEY, SVGAGI.

The rearrangement uses TRBV15 and TRBJ2-7, with D unresolved. Trimming took off 1 base at V and 5 bases at J, with 15 bases between the two ends. Germline assignment: CDR1 LNHNV and CDR2 YYDKDF (reference sequence). This CDR3 region has 15 residues. The CDR3 bases are TGTGCCACCAGCAGAGGAAGGGATTGGCAGAACGAGCAGTACTTC. It yields the protein CATSRGRDWQNEQYF. The whole variable domain, remainder taken from reference TRBV15 and TRBJ2-7, is DAMVIQNPRYQVTQFGKPVTLSCSQTLNHNVMYWYQQKSSQAPKLLFHYYDKDFNNEADTPDNFQSRRPNTSFCFLDIRSPGLGDTAMYLCATSRGRDWQNEQYFGPGTRLTVT.